This T cell receptor (beta chain) was profiled in a study of cytomegalovirus exposure and HLA in healthy donors. Donors in the study were healthy people who gave bone marrow. Trimming stripped 1 base from V and 6 bases from J, with 14 bases between. This CDR3 spans 14 amino acids. Germline values: CDR1 SGHTS, CDR2 YDEGEE. This clone appeared a few times. With 60 Vbeta and 13 Jbeta primers, the PCR was carried out. Repertoires were generated with immunoSEQ multiplex PCR, while TCRdb's copy carries only in-frame clones and drops some. The sample holds 150,000 to 200,000 clones; approximately 80% are singletons and the top ten take 1.4% to 1.5%.

V gene TRBV5-8 combines with J gene TRBJ2-7, with no clear D. The source material was PBMCs. This sequence originates from a male donor in good health and CMV-seronegative. The CDR3 protein is CASSLLEVVGEQYF. The CDR3 DNA follows: TGTGCCAGCAGCTTGCTAGAGGTAGTGGGCGAGCAGTACTTC. The whole variable domain, filled in from reference TRBV5-8 and TRBJ2-7, reads EAGVTQSPTHLIKTRGQQATLRCSPISGHTSVYWYQQALGLGLQFLLWYDEGEERNRGNFPPRFSGRQFPNYSSELNVNALELEDSALYLCASSLLEVVGEQYFGPGTRLTVT.